This passage covers 3 T cell receptor beta chains from one sample sequenced in a study of early T cells in non-severe SARS-CoV-2 infection. TCRdb ran MiXCR on the 5' RACE reads and lists one entry per CDR3 protein. The data hold tens of thousands of distinct CDR3 sequences, with roughly 18% observed a single time. The specimen was whole blood, collected at baseline. The receptor source for this set is an adult who was a healthcare worker with PCR-confirmed SARS-CoV-2 infection or an uninfected control (not recorded which).

This chain joins TRBV20-1 and TRBJ1-5, with 7 bases fitting TRBD1. V was pared by 4 bases and J by 4 bases, with 1 base of the junction left unmatched. This CDR3 contains 12 residues. CDR1 is DFQATT, CDR2 SNEGSKA, per germline (reference sequence). In nucleotides, the CDR3 is TGCAGTGCTACACAGGGGAATCAGCCCCAGCATTTT. Its translation: CSATQGNQPQHF.

This clonotype was detected a few times. The CDR3 coding sequence is TGTGCCAGCAGCTCGCGTAGCGGGGGAGGCACAGATACGCAGTATTTT. This sequence encodes CASSSRSGGGTDTQYF. The J gene is TRBJ2-3, the V gene TRBV7-2; 9 nucleotides line up with TRBD2. V lost 4 bases, J lost 1 base, and 6 bases stayed unmatched. Germline V gene lookup returns CDR1 SGHTA and CDR2 FQGNSA. The CDR3 is 16 residues long.

This clonotype was counted a few times. The chain joins TRBV19 to TRBJ2-7, with a possible D match to TRBD2 (5 bases). Trimming removed 3 bases from V and 6 bases from J, with 12 bases in between. Germline CDR1 and CDR2: LNHDA and SQIVND (reference sequence). CDR3 length: 13 amino acids. CDR3 coding DNA: TGTGCCAGTAGTATCCAGCCCCGGGGCGAGCAGTACTTC. The encoded protein is CASSIQPRGEQYF.